The 10 T cell receptor beta chains given below trace back to one sample, sequenced in a study of shared clonotypes between healthy human individuals. The naive CD8 fraction comprised CD45RO-negative cells positively selected for CCR7 and excluded terminally differentiated effector memory CD45RA+ cells. TCRdb keeps only in-frame clones here, not all; method: immunoSEQ multiplex PCR. The sample includes roughly 2.1 million clones, roughly 91% of them seen just once. The sequencing input was naive CD8+ T cells from PBMCs. These receptors originate from a man aged 18 to 30 in good health. Some clones in this sample may be carry-over from other donors' samples.

V and J are TRBV19 and TRBJ2-2, with D perhaps TRBD2 (5 bases). V lost 6 bases and J 5 bases, leaving 16 bases between the germline ends. The CDR3 is 15 amino acids. Germline V gives CDR1 LNHDA, CDR2 SQIVND (reference sequence). The CDR3 coding sequence is TGTGCCAGTAGAACGGACTGGGCTGGAACCGGGGAGCTGTTTTTT. Translation: CASRTDWAGTGELFF.

The rearrangement uses TRBV7-9 and TRBJ2-7, with 11 bases identical to TRBD1. V was pared by 8 bases and J by 6 bases, with 9 bases of the junction left unmatched. The CDR3 sequence is 14 residues long. CDR1 is SEHNR, CDR2 FQNEAQ, per germline (reference sequence). CDR3 loop: CASRQDRGLVEQYF. CDR3 nucleotides: TGTGCCAGCCGACAGGACAGGGGGCTCGTCGAGCAGTACTTC.

Concerning this clone: The same CDR3 also results from other DNA sequences found in this sample. The chain recombines TRBV28 with TRBJ1-1, with a possible D match to TRBD1 (6 bases). V was pared by 3 bases and J by 1 base, with 9 bases between. The germline V gene has CDR1 MDHEN and CDR2 SYDVKM. CDR3 length: 14 residues. The CDR3 DNA reads as TGTGCCAGCAGTTTGTGGGGGGCGAACACTGAAGCTTTCTTT. It is translated as CASSLWGANTEAFF.

This sequence joins TRBV28 and TRBJ2-7, with 9 bases lining up with TRBD1. CDR3 size: 14 residues. Germline V gene data show CDR1 as MDHEN and CDR2 as SYDVKM. Unmatched junction bases numbered 5, after V lost 3 bases and J lost 5 bases. The CDR3 is CASSLGQGLHEQYF. The CDR3 DNA is TGTGCCAGCAGTTTGGGACAGGGCTTACACGAGCAGTACTTC.

The chain recombines TRBV5-1 with TRBJ2-1; TRBD2 aligns across 9 bases. The CDR3 is made up of 15 amino acids. With V trimmed by 4 bases and J by 2 bases, 4 bases remained unmatched. Germline V gene sequence: CDR1 SGHRS, CDR2 YFSETQ. CDR3: CASSPGLATYNEQFF. The CDR3 DNA reads as TGCGCCAGCAGCCCAGGACTAGCGACCTACAATGAGCAGTTCTTC. Full variable domain (missing parts from reference TRBV5-1 and TRBJ2-1): KAGVTQTPRYLIKTRGQQVTLSCSPISGHRSVSWYQQTPGQGLQFLFEYFSETQRNKGNFPGRFSGRQFSNSRSEMNVSTLELGDSALYLCASSPGLATYNEQFFGPGTRLTVL.

The rearrangement uses TRBV15 and TRBJ2-2; unclear D gene. The CDR3 runs to 14 residues. Trimming cost V 0 bases and J 3 bases, with 5 bases left between them. Per germline, CDR1 LNHNV and CDR2 YYDKDF (reference sequence). This chain's CDR3 is CATSRESDTGELFF. In DNA form, the CDR3 reads TGTGCCACCAGCAGAGAGAGCGACACCGGGGAGCTGTTTTTT. The whole variable domain, filled in from reference TRBV15 and TRBJ2-2, reads DAMVIQNPRYQVTQFGKPVTLSCSQTLNHNVMYWYQQKSSQAPKLLFHYYDKDFNNEADTPDNFQSRRPNTSFCFLDIRSPGLGDTAMYLCATSRESDTGELFFGEGSRLTVL.

The gene calls are TRBV6-1 and TRBJ1-2; D possibly corresponds to TRBD1 (6 bases). The V end was cut by 2 bases, the J end by 4 bases, with 11 bases between. The CDR3 contains 14 residues. Germline V gene lookup returns CDR1 MNHNS and CDR2 SASEGT. The CDR3 reads CASSEWGPSYGYTF. The CDR3 DNA reads as TGTGCCAGCAGTGAATGGGGGCCCTCCTATGGCTACACCTTC.

About this clone itself: Other nucleotide sequences in the sample specify the same CDR3. The chain has TRBV10-1 and TRBJ2-7; D might be TRBD2 (6 bases). The V gene lost 3 bases and the J gene lost 3 bases, with 9 bases spanning the gap. The CDR3 sequence is 13 residues long. Germline loops: CDR1 WNHNN, CDR2 SYGVQD (reference sequence). CDR3 DNA: TGCGCCAGCAGTGAAGGGCGGGGCTACGAGCAGTACTTC. Protein: CASSEGRGYEQYF.

Turning to this clone: In the same sample, other DNA sequences code for this CDR3. This chain connects TRBV5-4 to TRBJ2-5; unclear D gene. Deletions cut 1 base from V and 2 bases from J, with 0 bases between. Germline assignment: CDR1 SGHNT and CDR2 YYREEE (reference sequence). CDR3 length equals 11 residues. The CDR3 DNA reads TGTGCCAGCAGCTTGCAAGAGACCCAGTACTTC. This translates into CASSLQETQYF.

J is TRBJ2-3 and V is TRBV9, with 8 bases matching TRBD1. The V gene end was trimmed by 4 bases and the J gene end by 0 bases; junction bases not matched to a gene: 4. This CDR3 contains 15 residues. Germline-derived CDR1 and CDR2 are SGDLS and YYNGEE. The CDR3 spells CASSPWDRSTDTQYF. The CDR3 nucleotides read TGTGCCAGCAGCCCTTGGGACAGGAGCACAGATACGCAGTATTTT.